This T cell receptor beta chain emerged from a study of blood T cells in healthy people across ages. Study outcomes and limitations: The recorded TCR beta diversity per million T cells decreased in a roughly linear manner with age.

Every donor provided 8.5 to 10 milliliters of peripheral blood. Germline CDR1 DFQATT, CDR2 SNEGSKA (reference sequence). The CDR3 is 15 residues long. This clonotype was seen only a few times. Antigen unknown. It was with a sample-barcoded 5' primer and a J-beta primer mix that a second PCR of roughly 7 to 12 cycles was run. A tag from a template-switch adaptor with 12 random nucleotides marked each cDNA molecule. TCRdb re-analysed the 5' RACE reads in MiXCR, keeping a single row per CDR3 protein. The sample includes around 800,000 distinct CDR3 sequences, about 45% of them seen just once. What was sequenced was blood. This receptor was taken from a man older than 75 in good health. J is TRBJ2-7 and V is TRBV20-1; D not resolved. TRBJ2-5 explains the end of the DNA better; the J call may be wrong. This chain's CDR3 is CSAIDANTALKTQYF. CDR3 DNA sequence: TGCAGTGCCATTGACGCAAATACAGCTTTAAAGACCCAGTACTTC.